This T cell receptor (beta chain) came from a study of neurological immune-mediated disorders. TCRdb reprocessed the 5' RACE reads with MiXCR, giving one entry per CDR3 protein. Among under 70,000 distinct CDR3 sequences listed, roughly 5% were seen once. There are a few counts of this clonotype. No antigen is known for it. Study-wide results and caveats: The study found no CDR3 amino acid sequences shared by expanded clones across subjects, suggesting private repertoires in all groups.

The CDR3 is 16 amino acids. The clonotype originates from a woman aged 30 to 39 with multiple sclerosis. The specimen sequenced was PBMCs. V usage is TRBV21-1 and J usage is TRBJ1-1; TRBD1 was called by the table and not checked on the DNA. TRBV21-1 is tagged as a pseudogene. The CDR3 loop reads CASSKDEGARATEAFF. CDR3 in DNA: TGTGCCAGCAGCAAAGACGAGGGGGCGCGTGCCACTGAAGCTTTCTTT.